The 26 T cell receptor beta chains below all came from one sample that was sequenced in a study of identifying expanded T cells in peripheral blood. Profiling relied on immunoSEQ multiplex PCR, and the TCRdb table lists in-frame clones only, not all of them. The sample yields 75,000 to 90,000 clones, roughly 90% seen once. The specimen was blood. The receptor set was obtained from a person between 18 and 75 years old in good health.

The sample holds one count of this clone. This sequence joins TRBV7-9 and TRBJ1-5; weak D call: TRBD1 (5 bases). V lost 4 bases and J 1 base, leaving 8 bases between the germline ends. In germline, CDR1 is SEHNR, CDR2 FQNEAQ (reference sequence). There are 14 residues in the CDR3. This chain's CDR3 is CASSSDMSNQPQHF. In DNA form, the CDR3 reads TGTGCCAGCAGCTCGGACATGAGCAATCAGCCCCAGCATTTT.

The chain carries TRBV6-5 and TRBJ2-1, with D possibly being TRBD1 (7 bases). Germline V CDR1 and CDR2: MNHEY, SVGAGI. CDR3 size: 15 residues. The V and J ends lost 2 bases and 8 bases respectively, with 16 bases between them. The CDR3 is CASSYGTAGWDEQFF. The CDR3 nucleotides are TGTGCCAGCAGTTACGGGACAGCGGGCTGGGATGAGCAGTTCTTC.

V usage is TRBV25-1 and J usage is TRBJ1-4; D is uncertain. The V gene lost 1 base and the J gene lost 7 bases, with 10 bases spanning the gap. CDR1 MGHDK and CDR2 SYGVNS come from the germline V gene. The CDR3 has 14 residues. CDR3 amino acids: CASSEFGLGEKLFF. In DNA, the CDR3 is TGTGCCAGCAGTGAATTTGGGTTGGGTGAAAAACTGTTTTTT.

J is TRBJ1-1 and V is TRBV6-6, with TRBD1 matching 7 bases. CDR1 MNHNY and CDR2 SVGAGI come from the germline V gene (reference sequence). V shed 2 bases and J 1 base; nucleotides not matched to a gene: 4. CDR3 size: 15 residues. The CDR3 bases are TGTGCCAGCAGTTACCGGGGACAGTCGAACACTGAAGCTTTCTTT. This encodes CASSYRGQSNTEAFF.

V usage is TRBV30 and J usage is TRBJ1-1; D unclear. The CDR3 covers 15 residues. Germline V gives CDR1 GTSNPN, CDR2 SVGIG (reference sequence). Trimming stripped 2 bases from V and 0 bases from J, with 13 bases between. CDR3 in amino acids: CAWSRPVVMNTEAFF. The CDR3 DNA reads TGTGCCTGGAGTAGACCAGTCGTCATGAACACTGAAGCTTTCTTT.

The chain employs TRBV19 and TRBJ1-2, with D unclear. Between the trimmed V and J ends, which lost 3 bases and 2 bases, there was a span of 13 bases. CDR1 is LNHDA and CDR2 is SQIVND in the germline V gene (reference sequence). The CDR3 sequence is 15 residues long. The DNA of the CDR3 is TGTGCCAGTAGTATCGGAAGATATGGCAACTATGGCTACACCTTC. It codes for CASSIGRYGNYGYTF.

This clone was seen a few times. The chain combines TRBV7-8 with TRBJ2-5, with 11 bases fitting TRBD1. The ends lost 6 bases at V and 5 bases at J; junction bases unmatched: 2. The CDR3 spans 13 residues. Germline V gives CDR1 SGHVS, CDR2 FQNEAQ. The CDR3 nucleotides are TGTGCCAGCAGAAGGGACAGGGGGGAGACCCAGTACTTC. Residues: CASRRDRGETQYF.

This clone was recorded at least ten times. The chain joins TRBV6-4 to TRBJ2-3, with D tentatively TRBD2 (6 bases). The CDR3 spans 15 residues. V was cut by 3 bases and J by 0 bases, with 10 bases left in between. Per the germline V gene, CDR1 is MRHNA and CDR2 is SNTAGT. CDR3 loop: CASSEDGGSTDTQYF. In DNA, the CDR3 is TGTGCCAGCAGTGAAGACGGGGGAAGCACAGATACGCAGTATTTT.

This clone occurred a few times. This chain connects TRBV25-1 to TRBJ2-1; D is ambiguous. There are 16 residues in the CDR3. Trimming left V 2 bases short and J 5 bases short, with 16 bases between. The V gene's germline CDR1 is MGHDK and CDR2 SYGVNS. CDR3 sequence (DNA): TGTGCCAGCAGTGAAGGCCCCACAACGACCGACAATGAGCAGTTCTTC. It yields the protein CASSEGPTTTDNEQFF.

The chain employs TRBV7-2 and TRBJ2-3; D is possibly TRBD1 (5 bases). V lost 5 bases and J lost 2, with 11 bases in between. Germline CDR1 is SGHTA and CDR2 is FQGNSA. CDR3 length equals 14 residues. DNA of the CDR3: TGTGCCAGCAGCAGGCAGGGCAACACAGATACGCAGTATTTT. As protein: CASSRQGNTDTQYF.

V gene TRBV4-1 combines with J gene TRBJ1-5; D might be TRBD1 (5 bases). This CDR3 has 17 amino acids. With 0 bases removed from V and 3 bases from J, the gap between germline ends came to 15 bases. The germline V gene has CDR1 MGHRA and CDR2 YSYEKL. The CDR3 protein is CASSQDPERGDNQPQHF. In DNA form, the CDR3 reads TGCGCCAGCAGCCAAGATCCGGAAAGGGGTGACAATCAGCCCCAGCATTTT.

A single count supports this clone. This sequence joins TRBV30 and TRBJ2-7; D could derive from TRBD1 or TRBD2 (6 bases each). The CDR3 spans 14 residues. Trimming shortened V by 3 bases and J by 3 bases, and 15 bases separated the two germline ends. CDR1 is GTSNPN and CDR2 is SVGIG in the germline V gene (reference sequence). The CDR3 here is CAWSEGGSRYEQYF. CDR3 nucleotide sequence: TGTGCCTGGAGCGAGGGGGGTTCGCGCTACGAGCAGTACTTC.

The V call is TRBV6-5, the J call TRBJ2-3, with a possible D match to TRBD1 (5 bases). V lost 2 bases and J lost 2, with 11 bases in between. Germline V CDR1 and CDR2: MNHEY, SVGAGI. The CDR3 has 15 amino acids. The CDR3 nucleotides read TGTGCCAGCAGTTACGAAGGGGCGAACACAGATACGCAGTATTTT. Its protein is CASSYEGANTDTQYF.

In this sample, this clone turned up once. The CDR3 region is CASSLSASSTDTQYF. DNA for the CDR3: TGTGCCAGCAGCTTGAGTGCCTCTAGCACAGATACGCAGTATTTT. The rearrangement links TRBV5-4 to TRBJ2-3; unclear D gene. Trimming cost V 1 base and J 0 bases, with 9 bases left between them. This CDR3 contains 15 residues. CDR1 and CDR2 from the germline V gene are SGHNT and YYREEE (reference sequence).

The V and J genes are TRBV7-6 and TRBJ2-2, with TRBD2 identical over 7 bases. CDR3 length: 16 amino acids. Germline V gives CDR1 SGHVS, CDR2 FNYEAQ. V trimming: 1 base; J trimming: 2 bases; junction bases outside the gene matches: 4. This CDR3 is CASSLGLAANTGELFF. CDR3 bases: TGTGCCAGCAGCTTAGGGCTAGCGGCCAACACCGGGGAGCTGTTTTTT.

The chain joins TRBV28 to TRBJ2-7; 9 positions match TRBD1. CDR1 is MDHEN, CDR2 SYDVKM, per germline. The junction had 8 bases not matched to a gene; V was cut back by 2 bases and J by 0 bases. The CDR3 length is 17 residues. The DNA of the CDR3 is TGTGCCAGCAGTTTAGGTGGGGAGGGACAGGGCTCCTACGAGCAGTACTTC. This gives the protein CASSLGGEGQGSYEQYF.

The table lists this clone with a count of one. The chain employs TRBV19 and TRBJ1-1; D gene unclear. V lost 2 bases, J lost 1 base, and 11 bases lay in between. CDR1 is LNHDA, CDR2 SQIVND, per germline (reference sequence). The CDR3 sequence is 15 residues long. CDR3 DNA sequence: TGTGCCAGTAGTATAAGTTCGGGTAAGAACACTGAAGCTTTCTTT. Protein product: CASSISSGKNTEAFF.

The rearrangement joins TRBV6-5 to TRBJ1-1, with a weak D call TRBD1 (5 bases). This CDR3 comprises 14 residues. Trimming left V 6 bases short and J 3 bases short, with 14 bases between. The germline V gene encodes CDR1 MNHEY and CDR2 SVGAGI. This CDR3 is CASSLGEGDTEAFF. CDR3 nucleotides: TGTGCCAGCAGCCTGGGGGAAGGGGACACTGAAGCTTTCTTT.

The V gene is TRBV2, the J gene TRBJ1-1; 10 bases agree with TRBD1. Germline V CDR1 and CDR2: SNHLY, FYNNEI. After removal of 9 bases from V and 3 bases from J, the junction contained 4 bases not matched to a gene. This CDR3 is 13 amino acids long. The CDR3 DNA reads TGTGCCAGGAAAGGACAGGGGGACACTGAAGCTTTCTTT. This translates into CARKGQGDTEAFF.

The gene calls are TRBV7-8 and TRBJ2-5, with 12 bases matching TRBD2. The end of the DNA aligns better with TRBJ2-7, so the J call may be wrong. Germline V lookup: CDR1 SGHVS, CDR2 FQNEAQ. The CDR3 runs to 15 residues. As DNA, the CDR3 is TGTGCCAGCAGCGGACTAGCGGGACCACATAACGAGCAGTACTTC. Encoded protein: CASSGLAGPHNEQYF.

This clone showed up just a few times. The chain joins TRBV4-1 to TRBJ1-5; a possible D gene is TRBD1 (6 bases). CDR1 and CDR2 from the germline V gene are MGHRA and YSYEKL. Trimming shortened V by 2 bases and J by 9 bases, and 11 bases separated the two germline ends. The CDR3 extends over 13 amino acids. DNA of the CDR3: TGCGCCAGCAGCCAACTCGGGGGCTCGCCCCAGCATTTT. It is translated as CASSQLGGSPQHF.

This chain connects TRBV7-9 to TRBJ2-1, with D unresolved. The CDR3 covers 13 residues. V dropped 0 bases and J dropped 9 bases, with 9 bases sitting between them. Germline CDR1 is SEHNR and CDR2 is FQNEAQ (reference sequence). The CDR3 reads CASSLAEWSEQFF. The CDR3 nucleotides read TGTGCCAGCAGCTTAGCGGAGTGGAGTGAGCAGTTCTTC.

CDR3 bases: TGTGCCAGCAGTCGGACTAGCGGGGGGGATTACAATGAGCAGTTCTTC. Its protein is CASSRTSGGDYNEQFF. The chain couples TRBV2 to TRBJ2-1; 15 positions agree with TRBD2. The CDR3 is made up of 16 amino acids. V dropped 5 bases and J dropped 4; count of bases not matched to a gene: 3. Germline loops: CDR1 SNHLY, CDR2 FYNNEI.

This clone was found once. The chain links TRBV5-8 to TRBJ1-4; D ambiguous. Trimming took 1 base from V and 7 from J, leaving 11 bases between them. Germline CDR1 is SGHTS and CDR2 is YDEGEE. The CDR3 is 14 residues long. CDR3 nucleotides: TGTGCCAGCAGCTTGTTTCCTGTAGGTGAAAAACTGTTTTTT. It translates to CASSLFPVGEKLFF.

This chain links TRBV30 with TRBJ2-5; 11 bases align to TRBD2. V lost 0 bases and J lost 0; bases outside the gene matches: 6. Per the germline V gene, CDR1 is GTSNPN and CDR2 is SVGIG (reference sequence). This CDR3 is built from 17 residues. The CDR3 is CAWSVGRTSGYQETQYF. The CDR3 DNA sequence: TGTGCCTGGAGTGTAGGGAGGACTAGCGGGTACCAAGAGACCCAGTACTTC.

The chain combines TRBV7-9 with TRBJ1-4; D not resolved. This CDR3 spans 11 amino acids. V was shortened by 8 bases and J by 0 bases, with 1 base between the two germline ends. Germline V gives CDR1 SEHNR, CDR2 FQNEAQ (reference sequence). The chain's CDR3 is CASATNEKLFF. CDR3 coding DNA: TGTGCCAGCGCAACTAATGAAAAACTGTTTTTT.